This T cell receptor (beta chain) emerged from a study of cytomegalovirus exposure and HLA in healthy donors (dated 2017 in TCRdb). Regarding the research as a whole: According to an earlier analysis of a few hundred of the donors, 150 million to 200 million T cells yielded 117 million unique TCR beta sequences and more than 250 Gb of sequence data. An early release that covered 500 to 800 HLA-typed donors contained about 290 gigabases of sequencing data and about 84 million unique TCR sequences. Of the roughly 410 genotyped donors, 70% to 90% were placed in the genetic ancestry cluster associated with self-reported Caucasian donors. The study was designed to test whether signatures of past pathogen exposure could be identified by cataloging public T cell receptors. The study profiled the T cell repertoires of hundreds of subjects by immunosequencing and related them to cytomegalovirus serostatus. Besides the first cohort of around 700 subjects, a separate validation cohort made up of around 120 different subjects was used. To predict cytomegalovirus infection status, the study brought together high-throughput TCR immunosequencing, statistical association of individual TCRs with disease status, and machine learning. A later analysis re-examined previously published TCR beta repertoires from over 500 donors and added high-resolution HLA genotyping to investigate patterns of TCR occurrence. Rather than using new phenotypic data, the later analysis identified candidate immune exposures from TCR beta sequences and from how often those sequences occurred across donors. An earlier analysis of approximately 580 of the donors used high-throughput TCR beta sequencing to judge whether each TCR beta V gene segment behaved as functional or pseudogenic. Donor age, sex, ethnicity and CMV serostatus were compiled alongside the repertoire data. Genome-wide SNP genotypes for about 60% of the roughly 670 donors were used in a later genetic analysis, which treated that subset as a discovery cohort. All discovery cohort repertoires had been generated on a single sequencing platform. Class I and class II HLA loci were covered by the typing at four-digit resolution. Typing coverage differed by locus: A, B, C, DRB1 and DQB1 were typed in roughly 620-630 donors, DQA1 in 500 to 550, DPA1 in 600 to 610, and DPB1 in just under 490. About five DR-DQ haplotypes were treated as single units for association and clustering because of strong linkage in the cohort. Among 300 to 500 genotyped donors of the cohort, an average of around 220,000 unique TCR beta nucleotide sequences was sequenced per donor, of which about 19% were non-productive.

This clone showed up just once. Its antigen is still unknown. No much larger clone exists at a distance of one base, and base qualities are not known. To prepare the library, the immunoSEQ multiplex PCR assay was applied. For the multiplex PCR, a mixture combining 60 forward primers for TCR Vbeta segments and 13 reverse primers for TCR Jbeta segments was used. The CDR3 region of rearranged TCR beta genes was amplified from genomic DNA by a multiplex PCR assay. On the Illumina HiSeq System, the amplified TCR beta libraries were sequenced as 87-base-pair reads. As for the authors' bioinformatics: In a later analysis, some 80 million unique TCR beta chains were counted across the roughly 670 repertoires, and around 10 million of these chains were shared by at least two donors. Raw reads were error-corrected and collapsed into unique sequences with a nearest-neighbor algorithm that merged closely related sequences to remove PCR and sequencing errors. CDR3 sequences were aligned to IMGT reference sequences to assign V, D and J gene segments. For a sequence to be retained, a match of at least six nucleotides was required to both a V gene segment and a J gene segment. Rearrangements were called productive when the CDR3 lacked stop codons and stayed in frame with V and J; all others were non-productive. CDR3 was defined according to IMGT convention as the region running from the second conserved V-encoded cysteine to the conserved J-encoded phenylalanine. The earlier analysis of 587 of the donors excluded sequences that lacked an unambiguous match to a single V gene segment. An earlier analysis of approximately 590 of the donors called V segments functional above 56.7% productive rearrangements and segregating when the between-donor standard deviation exceeded 5%. A statistical classification framework was built to diagnose cytomegalovirus status from the catalog of TCR beta chain sequences. V and J gene assignment, in a later analysis, came from comparing TCR nucleotide sequences with IMGT/GENE-DB human TR gene sequences. In a later analysis, CDR3 sequences and most-parsimonious VDJ recombination scenarios were assigned using the TCRdist pipeline. In a later analysis, each TCR beta chain was defined by its CDR3 amino acid sequence together with its V-gene family, and reads lacking a unique V-gene family were excluded. To address suspected cross-contamination and a sequencing artifact, a later analysis removed under 600 highly shared, low-generation-probability nucleotide sequences. In a later analysis, a clonal expansion index was calculated for each public chain from normalized within-repertoire ranks of inferred template counts. A later analysis computed generation probabilities with a VDJ recombination model fitted to out-of-frame rearrangements, and checked the results against IGoR. In a later analysis, hypergeometric tests were used to score TCR-TCR, TCR-HLA and TCR-CMV co-occurrence, with a repertoire-size bias correction applied to TCR pairs. False discovery rates were estimated in a later analysis by permuting HLA or CMV assignments 20 times. In a later analysis, co-occurring TCRs were grouped using DBSCAN, and TCRdist sequence similarity was added for clustering within HLA-allele-positive subsets. Repertoires with fewer than 30,000 or more than 120,000 public chains were left out of co-occurrence clustering, as were four to six repertoires with anomalous nucleotide sharing. TCRdb stores this immuneACCESS table with in-frame sequences only. Part of the clones is absent; in the studies checked, under half of the shortfall reflects unresolved V genes, and no reason is known for the rest. D and trimming were read from the DNA, whereas the V and J calls and clone size are those reported in that table. This sample holds approximately 76,000 clones; around 80% were observed only once. The leading ten clones occupy 2.5% of the sample.

The cohort comprised fewer than 750 healthy bone marrow donors. All cohort members were sampled while nominally healthy, although unrecorded immune exposures were likely present. The donor tested CMV seronegative and was one of the 352 seronegative cohort members. A peripheral blood sample was collected from each donor, and TCR beta sequencing was performed on peripheral blood mononuclear cells. The Qiagen DNeasy Blood Extraction Kit was used to extract genomic DNA from the blood cell samples. The CDR3 contains 17 residues, cysteine and phenylalanine counted. Just the 51-base CDR3 DNA is kept, in frame starting at base 1. Ends trimmed: V by 2 bases, J by 1 base; bases unmatched to a gene: 10. The germline V gene supplies CDR1 ENHRY and CDR2 SYGVKD. What the work shows at the level of the full study, not this receptor alone: V-gene and J-gene trimming of TCR beta chains was associated with a missense DCLRE1C variant in a later genetic analysis, and the association was replicated in an independent cohort. Compared with the approximately 720-donor mean, donors in an Asian-associated ancestry cluster had fewer N-insertions in productive TCRs, according to a later genetic analysis. A total of 150 to 200 TCR beta chains were listed by the study as associated with cytomegalovirus. Correlated functional status among segregating V segments might be attributable to linkage disequilibrium, but an unknown experimental factor could not be ruled out. At a false discovery rate of 0.05, a later analysis linked about 16,000 TCR beta sequences to specific HLA alleles. The sequencing pipeline was judged likely to have produced a cluster of highly shared sequence variants as a technical artifact. A few of the identified cytomegalovirus-associated TCR beta chains were confirmed in vitro to be specific for cytomegalovirus antigens. Sequencing depth was assumed to be roughly uniform across donors in the presence/absence analyses, though that assumption may not hold. In an earlier analysis of over 550 of the donors, most TCR beta V segments were observed in productive rearrangements about 87% or about 30% of the time, broadly matching IMGT annotations. A later analysis found that TCR association rates varied across HLA loci, with DRB1 alleles showing the most associated TCRs and HLA-C alleles the fewest. Only TCR beta chains were sequenced in this cohort, and the absence of alpha or paired-chain data limited detectable features. Most TCR sequences were seen in very few donors, while some public TCRs were found in many individuals. Some 15 rarely observed V segments, including chromosome 9 orphons, were excluded from the earlier analysis of approximately 500 of the donors because counts were too low. It was suggested by the authors that the approach could potentially be generalized to other disease states and immunological phenotypes. A further reported finding was that TCR beta sequences accurately predicted the HLA-A and HLA-B alleles for most subjects in the first cohort. Several of the top co-occurrence clusters appeared to be linked to parvovirus B19, influenza, CMV and Epstein-Barr virus, according to a later analysis. Because the 87-base-pair reads could not distinguish some IMGT-functional V segments, including TRBV6-2 and TRBV6-3, those segments were excluded. A later analysis found that HLA-associated TCR beta chains were more clonally expanded and had lower generation probabilities than equally common non-associated chains. Because HLA typing was unavailable for some donors at each locus, only the typed subset was used in association tests. According to a later analysis, most CMV-associated TCR beta chains appeared to be HLA-restricted, and the HLA associations seemed to be driven largely by CMV exposure. When HLA alleles, especially DR and DQ, strongly co-occurred, attributing TCR associations to individual alleles was difficult. The classifier was reported to diagnose cytomegalovirus status with high specificity and sensitivity in both the original cohort and the validation cohort. CMV serostatus was the only immune exposure information available for the cohort.

The clonotype was recovered from a man younger than 40 in good health and CMV-seronegative. The sample taken for sequencing was PBMCs. This chain joins TRBV10-3 to TRBJ2-5, with 7 middle bases fitting TRBD1. The nucleotide sequence is given as TGTGCCATCAGTGAGCCAAGGAGGACAGGATCCCAAGAGACCCAGTACTTC. This translates into CAISEPRRTGSQETQYF.